Detailed here is one TCR beta chain. The sample holds other DNA sequences that translate to the same CDR3. The protocol was immunoSEQ multiplex PCR, while the TCRdb copy is restricted to in-frame clones and leaves out a portion. The sample has approximately 220,000 clones; approximately 90% are singletons. This entry belongs to a study of blood T cell repertoires in COVID-19. The CDR3 is made up of 13 amino acids. Germline values: CDR1 SGHDT, CDR2 YYEEEE. The V and J ends lost 0 bases and 7 bases respectively, with 5 bases between them. This TCR was sampled from a man aged 50 to 60 with acute or convalescent COVID-19. This chain connects TRBV5-6 to TRBJ1-6; no clear D. The sample taken for sequencing was peripheral blood. The CDR3 here is CASSLGPNSPLHF. As DNA, the CDR3 is TGTGCCAGCAGCTTGGGTCCAAATTCACCCCTCCACTTT. The full variable domain, in which reference TRBV5-6 and TRBJ1-6 provide the parts outside the CDR3, is DAGVTQSPTHLIKTRGQQVTLRCSPKSGHDTVSWYQQALGQGPQFIFQYYEEEERQRGNFPDRFSGHQFPNYSSELNVNALLLGDSALYLCASSLGPNSPLHFGNGTRLTVT.